The sequence of this T cell receptor (beta chain) was determined in a study of cytomegalovirus exposure and HLA in healthy donors. The PCR had 60 Vbeta and 13 Jbeta primers. Assay used: immunoSEQ multiplex PCR; TCRdb lists only in-frame clones, some missing. The repertoire has about 120,000 clones, about 81% of them found once; the top ten carry more than 1.5%. V lost 6 bases and J lost 7, with 13 bases in between. CDR3 length: 13 residues. The germline CDR1 and CDR2 sequences are LNHDA and SQIVND (reference sequence). This sequence originates from a man aged 35-49 years in good health and CMV-seronegative. The V gene is TRBV19, the J gene TRBJ1-5; TRBD1 is a possible D gene (5 bases). The source material was PBMCs. The CDR3 coding sequence is TGTGCCAGTAGAGATATGGGGGGGCAGCCCCAGCATTTT. This translates into CASRDMGGQPQHF.